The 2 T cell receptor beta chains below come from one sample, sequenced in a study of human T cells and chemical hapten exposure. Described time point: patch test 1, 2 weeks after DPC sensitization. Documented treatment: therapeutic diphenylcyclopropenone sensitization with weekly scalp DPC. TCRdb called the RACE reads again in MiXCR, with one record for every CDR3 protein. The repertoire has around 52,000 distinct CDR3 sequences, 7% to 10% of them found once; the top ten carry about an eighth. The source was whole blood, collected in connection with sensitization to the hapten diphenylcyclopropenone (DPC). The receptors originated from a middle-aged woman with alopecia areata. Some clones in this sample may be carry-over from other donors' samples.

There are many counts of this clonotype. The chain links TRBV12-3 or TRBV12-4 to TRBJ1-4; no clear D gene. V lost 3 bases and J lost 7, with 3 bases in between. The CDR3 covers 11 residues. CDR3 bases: TGTGCCAGCAGTTTTGGTGAAAAACTGTTTTTT. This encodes CASSFGEKLFF.

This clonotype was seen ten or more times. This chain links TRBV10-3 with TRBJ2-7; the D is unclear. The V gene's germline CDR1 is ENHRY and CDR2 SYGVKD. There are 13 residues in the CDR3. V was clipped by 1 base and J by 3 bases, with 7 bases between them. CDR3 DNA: TGTGCCATCAGTGAGTTGGGGAACTACGAGCAGTACTTC. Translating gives CAISELGNYEQYF.